This is a list of T cell receptor beta chains from one sample in a study of cytomegalovirus exposure and HLA in healthy donors. The data were produced by immunoSEQ multiplex PCR, yet TCRdb's version contains in-frame clones alone and is incomplete. The data show 300,000 or so clones, roughly four fifths seen once. Sequenced: PBMCs. The receptor source for this set is a woman aged 40 to 55 in good health and CMV-seropositive. CDR3s include the opening cysteine and the closing phenylalanine or tryptophan. D genes are given only for firm matches. Where a row states a size, it is once, few, many or the class of an expanded clone; other rows omit it.

TRBV7-2,-,-,TRBJ2-7,CASSLVGYEQYF,TGTGCCAGCAGCTTAGTCGGCTACGAGCAGTACTTC
TRBV28,-,-,TRBJ1-2,CASSSHRSYKGYTF,TGTGCCAGCAGTTCCCACAGGTCCTATAAGGGCTACACCTTC
TRBV30,TRBD2,-,TRBJ2-1,CAWSPGLAGGVDEQFF,TGTGCCTGGAGCCCGGGACTAGCGGGAGGAGTGGATGAGCAGTTCTTC
TRBV19,TRBD2,-,TRBJ2-7,CASSTRLAESYEQYF,TGTGCCAGTAGTACACGACTAGCGGAGTCCTACGAGCAGTACTTC
TRBV6-1,-,-,TRBJ2-2,CASSPSLRGELFF,TGTGCCAGCAGTCCTAGTCTTCGGGGGGAGCTGTTTTTT
TRBV27,TRBD1,-,TRBJ2-5,CASSRQGLAQETQYF,TGTGCCAGCAGTAGACAGGGTTTGGCACAAGAGACCCAGTACTTC
TRBV9,-,-,TRBJ1-1,CASSVGGQSGESGTEAFF,TGTGCCAGCAGCGTAGGAGGACAGTCAGGGGAGTCGGGCACTGAAGCTTTCTTT
TRBV5-1,-,-,TRBJ1-3,CASSPGGSGNTIYF,TGCGCCAGCAGCCCGGGAGGCTCTGGAAACACCATATATTTT
TRBV27,TRBD2,-,TRBJ2-1,CASSPLTSGDYNEQFF,TGTGCCAGCAGTCCCTTGACTAGCGGAGACTACAATGAGCAGTTCTTC
TRBV28,TRBD2,-,TRBJ2-7,CASSLWGGRSTYEQYF,TGTGCCAGCAGTTTATGGGGCGGGAGGTCTACCTACGAGCAGTACTTC
TRBV19,-,-,TRBJ2-5,CAQVFSESRRGQETQYF,TGTGCCCAGGTCTTTTCGGAATCTCGCCGGGGCCAAGAGACCCAGTACTTC
TRBV18,-,few,TRBJ1-2,CASSPSSGYTF,TGTGCCAGCTCACCATCCTCTGGCTACACCTTC
TRBV27,-,-,TRBJ1-6,CASSLASAGYNSPLHF,TGTGCCAGCAGTTTAGCCTCCGCAGGATATAATTCACCCCTCCACTTT
TRBV7-6,TRBD1,-,TRBJ1-3,CASSKTGGTGNTIYF,TGTGCCAGCAGCAAGACAGGGGGAACTGGAAACACCATATATTTT
TRBV18,TRBD1,-,TRBJ2-4,CASSPGTGSFLAKNIQYF,TGTGCCAGCTCACCCGGGACAGGTTCCTTTCTGGCCAAAAACATTCAGTACTTC
TRBV9,-,-,TRBJ2-2,CASSVAGEHTGELFF,TGTGCCAGCAGCGTAGCGGGGGAGCACACCGGGGAGCTGTTTTTT
TRBV5-6,-,-,TRBJ1-2,CASSFGQPNGYTF,TGTGCCAGCAGCTTCGGACAGCCTAATGGCTACACCTTC
TRBV27,TRBD1,-,TRBJ2-7,CASRADRVASYEQYF,TGTGCCAGCAGAGCGGACAGGGTAGCGTCCTACGAGCAGTACTTC
TRBV23-1,-,-,TRBJ1-2,CASSQFCLSYYGYTF,TGCGCCAGCAGTCAATTCTGTCTTTCCTACTATGGCTACACCTTC
TRBV7-7,-,once,TRBJ2-2,CASSLDSQPNTGELFF,TGTGCTAGCAGCTTAGACTCACAGCCGAACACCGGGGAGCTGTTTTTT
TRBV2,-,-,TRBJ2-2,CASSEALRGTGELFF,TGTGCCAGCAGTGAAGCGCTTAGGGGAACCGGGGAGCTGTTTTTT
TRBV28,TRBD1,-,TRBJ1-1,CASSSPDRGRAEAFF,TGTGCCAGCAGTTCCCCCGACAGGGGGCGGGCTGAAGCTTTCTTT
TRBV6-6,-,-,TRBJ2-7,CASSYTETLEQYF,TGTGCCAGCAGTTACACAGAAACCCTCGAGCAGTACTTC
TRBV9,-,-,TRBJ1-1,CASSVGGRGTEAFF,TGTGCCAGCAGCGTAGGCGGCAGAGGCACTGAAGCTTTCTTT
TRBV11-2,TRBD2,-,TRBJ2-2,CASSRSLSGSITGELFF,TGTGCCAGCAGCCGCAGCCTTAGCGGGAGTATCACCGGGGAGCTGTTTTTT
TRBV19,TRBD1,-,TRBJ1-5,CASSIAYGDRGSQPQHF,TGTGCCAGTAGTATAGCCTACGGGGACAGGGGGTCTCAGCCCCAGCATTTT
TRBV19,TRBD2,-,TRBJ2-1,CASSISGLASPYNEQFF,TGTGCCAGTAGTATAAGTGGACTAGCCTCTCCTTACAATGAGCAGTTCTTC
TRBV4-3,-,-,TRBJ1-1,CASSNLDRNTEAFF,TGCGCCAGCAGCAATTTGGACAGGAACACTGAAGCTTTCTTT
TRBV7-2,TRBD1,few,TRBJ1-4,CASSKDRGNEKLFF,TGTGCCAGCAGCAAAGACAGGGGGAACGAAAAACTGTTTTTT
TRBV7-9,-,-,TRBJ2-3,CASSYTGPSTDTQYF,TGTGCCAGCAGCTATACAGGTCCTAGCACAGATACGCAGTATTTT
TRBV28,-,-,TRBJ1-2,CASSLEQSNYGYTF,TGTGCCAGCAGTTTAGAACAGTCTAACTATGGCTACACCTTC